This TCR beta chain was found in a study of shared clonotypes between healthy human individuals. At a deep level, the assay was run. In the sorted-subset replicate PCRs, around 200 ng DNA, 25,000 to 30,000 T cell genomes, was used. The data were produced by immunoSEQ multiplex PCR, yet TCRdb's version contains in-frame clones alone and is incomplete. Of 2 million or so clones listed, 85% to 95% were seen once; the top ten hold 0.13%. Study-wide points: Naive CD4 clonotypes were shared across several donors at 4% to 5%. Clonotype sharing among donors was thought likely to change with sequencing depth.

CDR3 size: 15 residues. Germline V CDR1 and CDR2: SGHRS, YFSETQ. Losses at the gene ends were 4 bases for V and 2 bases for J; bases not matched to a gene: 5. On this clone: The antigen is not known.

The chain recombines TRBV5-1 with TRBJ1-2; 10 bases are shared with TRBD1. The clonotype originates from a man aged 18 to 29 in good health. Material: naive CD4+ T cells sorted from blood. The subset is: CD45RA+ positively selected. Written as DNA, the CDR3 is TGCGCCAGCAGCGTGACAGGGGGCGAGAACTATGGCTACACCTTC. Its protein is CASSVTGGENYGYTF.